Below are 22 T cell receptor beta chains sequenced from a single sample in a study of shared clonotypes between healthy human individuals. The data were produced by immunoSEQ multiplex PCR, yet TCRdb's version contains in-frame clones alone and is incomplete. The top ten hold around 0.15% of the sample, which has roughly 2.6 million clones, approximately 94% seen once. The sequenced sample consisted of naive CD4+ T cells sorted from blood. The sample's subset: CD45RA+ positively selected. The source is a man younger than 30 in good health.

The CDR3 sequence: CASSQDKDSAYNSPLHF. The CDR3 coding sequence is TGCGCCAGCAGCCAAGATAAGGACAGTGCCTATAATTCACCCCTCCACTTT. The chain carries TRBV4-1 and TRBJ1-6, with D maybe TRBD1 (6 bases). Germline loops: CDR1 MGHRA, CDR2 YSYEKL. V was cut by 0 bases and J by 2 bases, with 11 bases left in between. The CDR3 covers 17 residues.

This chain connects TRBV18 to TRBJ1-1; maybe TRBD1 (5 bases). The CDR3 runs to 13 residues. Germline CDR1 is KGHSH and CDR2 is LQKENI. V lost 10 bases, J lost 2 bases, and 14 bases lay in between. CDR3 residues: CATLFRENTEAFF. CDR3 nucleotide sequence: TGTGCCACCCTTTTCAGGGAAAACACTGAAGCTTTCTTT.

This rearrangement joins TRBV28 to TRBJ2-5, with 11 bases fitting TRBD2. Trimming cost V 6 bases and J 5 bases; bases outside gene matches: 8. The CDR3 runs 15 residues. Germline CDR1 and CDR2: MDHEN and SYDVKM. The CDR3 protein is CASSFSGGAVETQYF. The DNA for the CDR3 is TGTGCCAGCAGCTTTAGCGGGGGGGCCGTGGAGACCCAGTACTTC.

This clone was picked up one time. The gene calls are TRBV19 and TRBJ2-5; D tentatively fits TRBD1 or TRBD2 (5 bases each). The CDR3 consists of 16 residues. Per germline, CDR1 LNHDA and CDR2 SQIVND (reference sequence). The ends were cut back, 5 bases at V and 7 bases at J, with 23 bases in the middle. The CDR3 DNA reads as TGTGCCAGTAGTTCCTCCGGGACGATCCTTTCCGGGACCCAGTACTTC. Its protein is CASSSSGTILSGTQYF.

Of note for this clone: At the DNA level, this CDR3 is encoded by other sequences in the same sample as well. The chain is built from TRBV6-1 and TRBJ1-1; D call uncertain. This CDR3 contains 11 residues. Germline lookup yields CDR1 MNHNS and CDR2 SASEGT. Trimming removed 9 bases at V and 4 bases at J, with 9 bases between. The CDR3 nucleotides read TGTGCCAGTACGTGGGGCACTGAAGCTTTCTTT. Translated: CASTWGTEAFF.

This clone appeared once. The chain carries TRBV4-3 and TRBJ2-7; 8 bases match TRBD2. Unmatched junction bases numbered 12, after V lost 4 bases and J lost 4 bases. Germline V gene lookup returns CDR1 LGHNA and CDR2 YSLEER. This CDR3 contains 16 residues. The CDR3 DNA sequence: TGCGCCAGCAGCCCCGCTAGACTAGCGTTCAGTTACGAGCAGTACTTC. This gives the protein CASSPARLAFSYEQYF.

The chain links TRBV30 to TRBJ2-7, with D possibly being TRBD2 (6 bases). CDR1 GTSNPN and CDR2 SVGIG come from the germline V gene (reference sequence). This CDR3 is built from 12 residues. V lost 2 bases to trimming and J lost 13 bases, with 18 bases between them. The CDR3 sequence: CAWSYRGGWFYF. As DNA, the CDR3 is TGTGCCTGGAGTTACCGGGGAGGCTGGTTTTACTTC.

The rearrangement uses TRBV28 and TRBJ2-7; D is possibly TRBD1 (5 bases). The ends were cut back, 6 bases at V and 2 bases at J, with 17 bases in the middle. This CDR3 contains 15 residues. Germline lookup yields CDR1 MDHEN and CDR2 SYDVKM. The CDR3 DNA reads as TGTGCCAGCAGCCCCCCCAGGGCTGGGGCCTACGAGCAGTACTTC. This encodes CASSPPRAGAYEQYF.

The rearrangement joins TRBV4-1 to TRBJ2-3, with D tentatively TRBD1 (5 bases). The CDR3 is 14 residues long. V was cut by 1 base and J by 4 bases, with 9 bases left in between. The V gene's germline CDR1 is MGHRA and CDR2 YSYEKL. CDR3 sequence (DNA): TGCGCCAGCAGCCAAGGGGGCGCCCCAGATACGCAGTATTTT. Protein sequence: CASSQGGAPDTQYF.

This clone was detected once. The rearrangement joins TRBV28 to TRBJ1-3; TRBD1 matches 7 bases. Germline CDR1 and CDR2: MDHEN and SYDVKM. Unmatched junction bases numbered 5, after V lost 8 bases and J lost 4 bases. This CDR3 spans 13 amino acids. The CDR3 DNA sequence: TGTGCCAGCGTCCAGGGGGTGGGAAACACCATATATTTT. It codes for CASVQGVGNTIYF. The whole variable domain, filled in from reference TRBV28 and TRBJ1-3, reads DVKVTQSSRYLVKRTGEKVFLECVQDMDHENMFWYRQDPGLGLRLIYFSYDVKMKEKGDIPEGYSVSREKKERFSLILESASTNQTSMYLCASVQGVGNTIYFGEGSWLTVV.

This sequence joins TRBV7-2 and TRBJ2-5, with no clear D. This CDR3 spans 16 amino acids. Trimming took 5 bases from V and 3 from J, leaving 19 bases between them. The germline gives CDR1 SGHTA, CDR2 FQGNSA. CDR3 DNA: TGTGCCAGCAGCCCGGTAGTAGGATCTAGGAAAGAGACCCAGTACTTC. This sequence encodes CASSPVVGSRKETQYF.

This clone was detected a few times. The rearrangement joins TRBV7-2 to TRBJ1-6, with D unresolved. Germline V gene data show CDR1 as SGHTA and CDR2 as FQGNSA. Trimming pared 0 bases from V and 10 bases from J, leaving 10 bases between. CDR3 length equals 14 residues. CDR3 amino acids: CASSLAGLGSPLHF. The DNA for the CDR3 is TGTGCCAGCAGCTTAGCAGGATTGGGCTCACCCCTCCACTTT.

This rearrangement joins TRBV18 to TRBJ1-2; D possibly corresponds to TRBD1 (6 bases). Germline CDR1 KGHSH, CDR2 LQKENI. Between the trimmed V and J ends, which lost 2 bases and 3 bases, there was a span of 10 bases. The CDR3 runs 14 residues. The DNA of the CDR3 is TGTGCCAGCTCACCAGGTCGACAGGACTATGGCTACACCTTC. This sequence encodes CASSPGRQDYGYTF.

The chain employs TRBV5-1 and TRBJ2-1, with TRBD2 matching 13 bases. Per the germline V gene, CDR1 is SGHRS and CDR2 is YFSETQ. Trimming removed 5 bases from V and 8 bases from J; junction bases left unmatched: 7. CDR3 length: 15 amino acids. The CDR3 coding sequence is TGCGCCAGCAGACAACTAGCGGGAGGGGCCTATGAGCAGTTCTTC. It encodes CASRQLAGGAYEQFF.

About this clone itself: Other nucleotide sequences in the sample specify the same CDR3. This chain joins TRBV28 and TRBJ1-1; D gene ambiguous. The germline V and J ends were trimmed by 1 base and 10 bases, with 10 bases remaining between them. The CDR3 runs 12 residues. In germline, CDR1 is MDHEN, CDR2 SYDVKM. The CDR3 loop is CASSLLGLGAFF. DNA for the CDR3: TGTGCCAGCAGTTTATTAGGACTAGGAGCTTTCTTT.

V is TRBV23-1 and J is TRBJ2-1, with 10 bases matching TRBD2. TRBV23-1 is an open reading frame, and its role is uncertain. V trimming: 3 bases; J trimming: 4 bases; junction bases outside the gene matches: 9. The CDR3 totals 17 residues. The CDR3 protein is CASSHPNTSGIYNEQFF. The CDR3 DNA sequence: TGCGCCAGCAGTCATCCCAACACTAGCGGGATATACAATGAGCAGTTCTTC.

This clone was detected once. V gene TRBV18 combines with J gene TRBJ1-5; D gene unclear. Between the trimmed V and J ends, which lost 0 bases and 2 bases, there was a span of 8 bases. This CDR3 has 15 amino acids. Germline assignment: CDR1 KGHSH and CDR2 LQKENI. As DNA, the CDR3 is TGTGCCAGCTCACCACCCTTCTCAGGCAATCAGCCCCAGCATTTT. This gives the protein CASSPPFSGNQPQHF.

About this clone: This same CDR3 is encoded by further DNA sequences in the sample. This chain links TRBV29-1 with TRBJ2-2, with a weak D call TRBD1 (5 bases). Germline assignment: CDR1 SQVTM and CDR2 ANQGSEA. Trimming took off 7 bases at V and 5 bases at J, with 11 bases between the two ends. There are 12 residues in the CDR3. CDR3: CSAGQGTGELFF. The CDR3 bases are TGCAGCGCCGGTCAGGGTACCGGGGAGCTGTTTTTT.

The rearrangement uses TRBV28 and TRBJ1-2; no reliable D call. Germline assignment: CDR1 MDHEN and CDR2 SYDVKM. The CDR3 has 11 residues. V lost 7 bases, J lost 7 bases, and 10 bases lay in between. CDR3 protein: CASTYEVGYTF. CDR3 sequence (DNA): TGTGCCAGCACTTACGAGGTTGGCTACACCTTC.

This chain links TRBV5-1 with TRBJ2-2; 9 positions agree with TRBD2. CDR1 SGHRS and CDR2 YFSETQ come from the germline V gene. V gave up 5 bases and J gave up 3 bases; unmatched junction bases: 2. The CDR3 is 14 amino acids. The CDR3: CASRSGGYTGELFF. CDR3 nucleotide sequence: TGCGCCAGCAGAAGCGGGGGGTACACCGGGGAGCTGTTTTTT.

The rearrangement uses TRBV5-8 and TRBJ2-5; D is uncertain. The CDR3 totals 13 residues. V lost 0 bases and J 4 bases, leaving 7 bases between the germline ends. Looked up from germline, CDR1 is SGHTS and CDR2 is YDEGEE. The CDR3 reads CASSLGYGETQYF. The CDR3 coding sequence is TGTGCCAGCAGCTTGGGGTATGGAGAGACCCAGTACTTC.

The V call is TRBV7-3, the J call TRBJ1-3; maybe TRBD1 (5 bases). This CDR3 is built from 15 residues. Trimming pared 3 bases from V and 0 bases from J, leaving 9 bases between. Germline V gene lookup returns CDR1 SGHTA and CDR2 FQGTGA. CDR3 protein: CASSLRGDSGNTIYF. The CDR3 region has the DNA TGTGCCAGCAGCTTGAGGGGAGACTCTGGAAACACCATATATTTT.